Given below is one T cell receptor beta chain in context. The antigen is unknown. The entry originates in a study of cytomegalovirus exposure and HLA in healthy donors. PCR primers comprised 60 Vbeta and 13 Jbeta primers. Only in-frame clones appear in the TCRdb table, and some are missing; sequencing was by immunoSEQ multiplex PCR. This listing includes roughly 100,000 clones. Study-level points and caveats: Under in vitro conditions, a few CMV-associated chains were confirmed as specific for CMV antigens. A missense variant in DCLRE1C was later tied to TCR beta V- and J-gene trimming. Relative to equally common others, HLA-associated TCR beta chains showed greater clonal expansion in a later analysis. Among CMV-associated TCR beta chains, most appeared HLA-restricted in a later analysis.

This CDR3 is built from 15 residues. Germline V gene lookup returns CDR1 LNHDA and CDR2 SQIVND (reference sequence). Trimming pared 6 bases from V and 7 bases from J, leaving 18 bases between. Sequencing was carried out using PBMCs. This TCR derives from a man aged 35 to 55 in good health and CMV-seronegative. The chain links TRBV19 to TRBJ1-4; D perhaps matches TRBD1 (5 bases). CDR3 coding DNA: TGTGCCAGTAGCCCCACCGGGACTTTGGGTGAAAAACTGTTTTTT. This codes for CASSPTGTLGEKLFF.